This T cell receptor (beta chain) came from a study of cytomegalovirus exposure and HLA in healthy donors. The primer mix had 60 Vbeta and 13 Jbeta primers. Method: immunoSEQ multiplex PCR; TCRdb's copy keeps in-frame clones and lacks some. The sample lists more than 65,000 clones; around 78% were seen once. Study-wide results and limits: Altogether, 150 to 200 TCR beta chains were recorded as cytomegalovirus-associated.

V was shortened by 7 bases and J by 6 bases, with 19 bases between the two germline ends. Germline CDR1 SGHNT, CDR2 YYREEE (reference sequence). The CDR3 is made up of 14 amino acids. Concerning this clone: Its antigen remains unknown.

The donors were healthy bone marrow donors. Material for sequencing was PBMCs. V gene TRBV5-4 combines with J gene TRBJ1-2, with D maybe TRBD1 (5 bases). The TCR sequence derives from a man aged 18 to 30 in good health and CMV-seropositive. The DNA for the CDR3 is TGTGCCAGCGCCCGGGGGGGAAGGGGACATGGCTACACCTTC. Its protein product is CASARGGRGHGYTF.